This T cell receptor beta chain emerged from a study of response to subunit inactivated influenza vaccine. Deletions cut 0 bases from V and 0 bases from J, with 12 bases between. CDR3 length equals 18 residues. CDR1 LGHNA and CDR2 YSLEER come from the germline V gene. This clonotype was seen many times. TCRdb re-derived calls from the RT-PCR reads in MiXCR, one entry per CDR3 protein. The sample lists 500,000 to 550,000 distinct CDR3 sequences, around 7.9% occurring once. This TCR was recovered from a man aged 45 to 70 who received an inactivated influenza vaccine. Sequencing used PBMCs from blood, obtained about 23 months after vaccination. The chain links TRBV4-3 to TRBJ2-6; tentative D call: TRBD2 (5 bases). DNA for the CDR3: TGCGCCAGCAGCCAAGACGAGGGCCCCCTCTCTGGGGCCAACGTCCTGACTTTC. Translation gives CASSQDEGPLSGANVLTF.